The 6 T cell receptor beta chains in this list originate from one sample, sequenced in a study of shared clonotypes between healthy human individuals (dated by TCRdb to 2019 to 2021). The library was built by means of the immunoSEQ multiplex PCR assay. The clones in this table, taken by TCRdb from immuneACCESS, are in-frame only. Not every clone is retained; where verified, under half of the shortfall comes from an unresolved V gene, and the cause of the rest is unknown. Within this sample are fewer than 3 million clones, with around 93% of them counted one time only. The ten largest clones represent around 0.4% of the sample. The specimen was naive CD4+ T cells from PBMCs. This specimen's cell subset or site label, interpreted: CD45RA+ positively selected. The receptors shown here come from a man aged 18 to 35 in good health. Some clones in this sample may be carry-over from other donors' samples.

V and J are TRBV18 and TRBJ1-2; 9 nucleotides match TRBD1. J was trimmed by 0 bases and V by 3 bases; bases with no gene match: 5. There are 16 residues in the CDR3. Germline values: CDR1 KGHSH, CDR2 LQKENI. The DNA for the CDR3 is TGTGCCAGCTCACCGACACAGGGGGCCTCTAACTATGGCTACACCTTC. Translating it yields CASSPTQGASNYGYTF.

The chain carries TRBV11-2 and TRBJ1-1; maybe TRBD1 (5 bases). Germline V gene data show CDR1 as SGHAT and CDR2 as FQNNGV. V lost 3 bases and J 3 bases, leaving 11 bases between the germline ends. CDR3 length: 14 residues. CDR3 residues: CASSLGGEDTEAFF. CDR3 nucleotide sequence: TGTGCCAGCAGCTTGGGGGGGGAGGACACTGAAGCTTTCTTT.

This chain connects TRBV11-1 to TRBJ2-7; D call uncertain. CDR3 size: 14 residues. Trimming pared 0 bases from V and 3 bases from J, leaving 9 bases between. Germline CDR1 reads SGHAT; CDR2 reads FQDESV (reference sequence). The CDR3 region has the DNA TGTGCCAGCAGCTTAGCCCCCCGTGACTACGAGCAGTACTTC. Translating it yields CASSLAPRDYEQYF.

This chain links TRBV7-3 with TRBJ2-2, with TRBD2 matching 9 bases. This CDR3 has 16 residues. The germline V gene encodes CDR1 SGHTA and CDR2 FQGTGA. Losses at the gene ends were 0 bases for V and 5 bases for J; bases not matched to a gene: 4. CDR3 DNA: TGTGCCAGCAGCTTAACCGGCGGGAGGGGGACCGGGGAGCTGTTTTTT. Its protein product is CASSLTGGRGTGELFF.

The rearrangement links TRBV18 to TRBJ2-7; D might be TRBD1 (6 bases). Germline CDR1 is KGHSH and CDR2 is LQKENI. This CDR3 has 15 residues. V was pared by 3 bases and J by 0 bases, with 12 bases between. The CDR3 nucleotides are TGTGCCAGCTCACCCCTAGACAGGTTCTCCTACGAGCAGTACTTC. It translates to CASSPLDRFSYEQYF.

On this clone itself: The same CDR3 is also encoded by other DNA sequences in this sample. The chain carries TRBV29-1 and TRBJ2-3; TRBD2 agrees at 13 bases. There are 15 residues in the CDR3. The V and J ends lost 5 bases and 2 bases, in that order; junction bases with no gene match: 4. Germline V gene lookup returns CDR1 SQVTM and CDR2 ANQGSEA. In DNA form, the CDR3 reads TGCAGCGTTCCCGGACTAGCGGGAGCCACAGATACGCAGTATTTT. As protein: CSVPGLAGATDTQYF.